Following are 31 T cell receptor beta chains from one sample sequenced in a study of hypomethylating agent response in myelodysplastic syndrome. Measured with immunoSEQ multiplex PCR; TCRdb has only the in-frame clones, and not every one. The sample lists about 3,000 clones; roughly 87% were seen once. The sample in question was bone marrow, obtained before or after starting hypomethylating agent treatment for myelodysplastic syndrome (not recorded which). The origin of the receptors is a human donor with myelodysplastic syndrome.

The chain carries TRBV9 and TRBJ1-5; D ambiguous. V was cut by 0 bases and J by 6 bases, with 7 bases left in between. The V gene's germline CDR1 is SGDLS and CDR2 YYNGEE. There are 13 residues in the CDR3. This CDR3 reads CASSVGAGQPQHF. The CDR3 nucleotides are TGTGCCAGCAGCGTAGGTGCCGGTCAGCCCCAGCATTTT.

The chain joins TRBV4-2 to TRBJ1-3; TRBD1 matches 7 bases. Germline lookup yields CDR1 LGHNA and CDR2 YNFKEQ. Trimming at V came to 0 bases and at J to 8 bases, leaving 7 bases not matched to a gene. The CDR3 is made up of 15 amino acids. CDR3 nucleotide sequence: TGTGCCAGCAGCCAAGAAAGGCAGGGGGGAGACACCATATATTTT. This encodes CASSQERQGGDTIYF.

This clone appeared a single time. V gene TRBV11-2 combines with J gene TRBJ2-1, with 9 bases aligning to TRBD1. The germline CDR1 and CDR2 sequences are SGHAT and FQNNGV. With 5 bases clipped from V and 6 bases from J, the junction kept 8 bases outside the gene matches. The CDR3 has 15 amino acids. The CDR3 sequence is CASSPAGTGINEQFF. The CDR3 DNA follows: TGTGCCAGCAGCCCGGCCGGGACAGGGATCAATGAGCAGTTCTTC. The variable domain in full, with the rest retrieved from reference TRBV11-2 and TRBJ2-1, is EAGVAQSPRYKIIEKRQSVAFWCNPISGHATLYWYQQILGQGPKLLIQFQNNGVVDDSQLPKDRFSAERLKGVDSTLKIQPAKLEDSAVYLCASSPAGTGINEQFFGPGTRLTVL.

The chain carries TRBV28 and TRBJ1-5; D perhaps matches TRBD1 (6 bases). This CDR3 has 15 amino acids. V lost 10 bases and J lost 2, with 18 bases in between. CDR1 is MDHEN and CDR2 is SYDVKM in the germline V gene. The CDR3 is CATETRGRGNQPQHF. In DNA, the CDR3 is TGTGCCACCGAAACCCGGGGGCGAGGCAATCAGCCCCAGCATTTT.

This chain links TRBV5-6 with TRBJ1-1, with a possible D match to TRBD1 (6 bases). Germline CDR1 is SGHDT and CDR2 is YYEEEE. V was shortened by 1 base and J by 4 bases, with 14 bases between the two germline ends. CDR3 size: 15 residues. The CDR3 spells CASSLYGAGVTEAFF. The CDR3 DNA reads TGTGCCAGCAGCTTGTACGGGGCAGGGGTCACTGAAGCTTTCTTT.

This chain uses TRBV12-5 with TRBJ2-6, with a possible D match to TRBD1 (6 bases). Trimming stripped 6 bases from V and 3 bases from J, with 12 bases between. CDR1 is LGHNT and CDR2 is FRNRAP in the germline V gene. The CDR3 is 15 amino acids. CDR3 sequence (DNA): TGTGCTAGTGGCCTCACAGGGATTGGGGCCAACGTCCTGACTTTC. It specifies CASGLTGIGANVLTF.

The chain uses TRBV19 and TRBJ2-7, with no clear D. Germline V gives CDR1 LNHDA, CDR2 SQIVND (reference sequence). The CDR3 spans 14 residues. The V end lost 6 bases, the J end lost 1 base, and 13 bases lay between the germline ends. The chain's CDR3 is CASSRRRQSYEQYF. The CDR3 nucleotides read TGTGCCAGTAGCCGCCGAAGGCAGTCCTACGAGCAGTACTTC.

In this sample, this clone turned up once. The rearrangement joins TRBV7-8 to TRBJ2-3; no definite D call. V lost 4 bases and J 3 bases, leaving 17 bases between the germline ends. The CDR3 is made up of 16 amino acids. Germline V gene lookup returns CDR1 SGHVS and CDR2 FQNEAQ. This CDR3 is CASSWAGFSKTDTQYF. The CDR3 region has the DNA TGTGCCAGCAGCTGGGCAGGATTTTCAAAAACAGATACGCAGTATTTT.

The CDR3 reads CASSSGPSNTGELFF. The CDR3 DNA reads TGTGCCAGCAGCTCCGGACCCTCGAACACCGGGGAGCTGTTTTTT. The chain recombines TRBV7-9 with TRBJ2-2; no reliable D call. Per germline, CDR1 SEHNR and CDR2 FQNEAQ (reference sequence). This CDR3 is built from 15 residues. Trimming stripped 4 bases from V and 0 bases from J, with 9 bases between.

The V call is TRBV9, the J call TRBJ2-7, with 7 bases that match TRBD1. The junction had 5 bases not matched to a gene; V was cut back by 3 bases and J by 2 bases. There are 14 residues in the CDR3. CDR1 is SGDLS and CDR2 is YYNGEE in the germline V gene. CDR3 in DNA: TGTGCCAGCAGCGCGACAGGGTTTCCCTACGAGCAGTACTTC. Protein sequence: CASSATGFPYEQYF. The full variable domain, in which reference TRBV9 and TRBJ2-7 provide the parts outside the CDR3, is DSGVTQTPKHLITATGQRVTLRCSPRSGDLSVYWYQQSLDQGLQFLIQYYNGEERAKGNILERFSAQQFPDLHSELNLSSLELGDSALYFCASSATGFPYEQYFGPGTRLTVT.

This chain uses TRBV30 with TRBJ2-5; D is perhaps TRBD2 (6 bases). CDR1 is GTSNPN, CDR2 SVGIG, per germline (reference sequence). V lost 2 bases and J 5 bases, leaving 15 bases between the germline ends. The CDR3 extends over 14 amino acids. CDR3 nucleotide sequence: TGTGCCTGGAGTATAGCGGCCCTGAGGGAGACCCAGTACTTC. Its translation: CAWSIAALRETQYF.

This sequence joins TRBV30 and TRBJ2-3, with a weak D call TRBD2 (5 bases). Germline loops: CDR1 GTSNPN, CDR2 SVGIG (reference sequence). V was shortened by 7 bases and J by 2 bases, with 19 bases between the two germline ends. The CDR3 has 15 amino acids. The CDR3: CAFLRGPSYTDTQYF. The CDR3 nucleotides read TGTGCCTTCCTCAGAGGGCCTTCCTACACAGATACGCAGTATTTT.

The V call is TRBV5-6, the J call TRBJ2-7; D call uncertain. Per the germline V gene, CDR1 is SGHDT and CDR2 is YYEEEE. The CDR3 consists of 12 residues. The ends were cut back, 6 bases at V and 1 base at J, with 8 bases in the middle. The CDR3 loop reads CASTLGSYEQYF. The CDR3 region has the DNA TGTGCCAGCACCCTTGGGTCCTACGAGCAGTACTTC.

The chain links TRBV9 to TRBJ2-1, with 7 nucleotides matching TRBD2. The CDR3 is 17 residues long. Germline trimming cut 0 bases from V and 6 bases from J; bases unmatched to any gene: 12. Germline CDR1 SGDLS, CDR2 YYNGEE. CDR3 loop: CASSVEWRAGVSNEQFF. CDR3 bases: TGTGCCAGCAGCGTAGAGTGGAGGGCGGGAGTGTCCAATGAGCAGTTCTTC. Combining the CDR3 with reference TRBV9 and TRBJ2-1 gives the whole variable domain DSGVTQTPKHLITATGQRVTLRCSPRSGDLSVYWYQQSLDQGLQFLIQYYNGEERAKGNILERFSAQQFPDLHSELNLSSLELGDSALYFCASSVEWRAGVSNEQFFGPGTRLTVL.

The V and J genes are TRBV9 and TRBJ2-7; no definite D call. The CDR3 consists of 12 residues. Germline V gives CDR1 SGDLS, CDR2 YYNGEE. V shed 3 bases and J shed 3 bases, with 7 bases lying between them. The CDR3 sequence: CASSGDGYEQYF. The DNA of the CDR3 is TGTGCCAGCAGCGGCGACGGCTACGAGCAGTACTTC.

The chain couples TRBV7-2 to TRBJ1-6; 12 bases line up with TRBD1. CDR1 is SGHTA and CDR2 is FQGNSA in the germline V gene. The trim removed 5 bases at V and 5 bases at J, leaving 10 bases unmatched. This CDR3 spans 18 amino acids. CDR3 in amino acids: CASSLGTGGFLDNSPLHF. DNA of the CDR3: TGTGCCAGCAGCCTAGGGACAGGGGGCTTCCTGGATAATTCACCCCTCCACTTT.

The chain employs TRBV9 and TRBJ2-3; TRBD2 agrees at 9 bases. The junction had 7 bases not matched to a gene; V was cut back by 0 bases and J by 5 bases. Germline assignment: CDR1 SGDLS and CDR2 YYNGEE. The CDR3 has 16 residues. The CDR3 DNA reads TGTGCCAGCAGCGTAGATTGGAGCGGGAGGCGAGATACGCAGTATTTT. It codes for CASSVDWSGRRDTQYF.

The CDR3 nucleotides read TGTGCCAGCAGCGTAGGCACTACCTACAATGAGCAGTTCTTC. It yields the protein CASSVGTTYNEQFF. V gene TRBV9 combines with J gene TRBJ2-1; D gene uncertain. Deletions cut 0 bases from V and 2 bases from J, with 6 bases between. CDR3 length: 14 residues. Germline V gene lookup returns CDR1 SGDLS and CDR2 YYNGEE.

V is TRBV9 and J is TRBJ2-3; 7 nucleotides match TRBD2. This CDR3 is 18 amino acids long. V was pared by 2 bases and J by 3 bases, with 15 bases of the junction left unmatched. Germline CDR1 reads SGDLS; CDR2 reads YYNGEE. The CDR3 protein is CASSVPRDAGERTDTQYF. In DNA form, the CDR3 reads TGTGCCAGCAGCGTTCCCAGAGATGCGGGAGAGCGGACAGATACGCAGTATTTT.

This clone occurred a few times. This chain links TRBV14 with TRBJ2-1, with a weak D call TRBD2 (6 bases). The V end lost 2 bases, the J end lost 6 bases, and 17 bases lay between the germline ends. This CDR3 region has 16 residues. Germline lookup yields CDR1 SGHDN and CDR2 FVKESK. In nucleotides, the CDR3 is TGTGCCAGCAGCCAAATAAATCGGGACTCAATCAATGAGCAGTTCTTC. Amino acids: CASSQINRDSINEQFF.

The chain links TRBV5-1 to TRBJ2-3, with D unclear. Germline CDR1 reads SGHRS; CDR2 reads YFSETQ. The CDR3 has 14 amino acids. V lost 0 bases, J lost 2 bases, and 7 bases lay in between. The CDR3 nucleotides read TGCGCCAGCAGCTTGGGCACTCCCACAGATACGCAGTATTTT. Its protein product is CASSLGTPTDTQYF.

The genes are TRBV6-1 and TRBJ1-1; maybe TRBD1 (6 bases). Germline CDR1 is MNHNS and CDR2 is SASEGT. The CDR3 loop spans 12 amino acids. Trimming shortened V by 1 base and J by 8 bases, and 8 bases separated the two germline ends. The CDR3 region is CASSEGGGEAFF. The CDR3 DNA sequence: TGTGCCAGCAGTGAAGGAGGGGGGGAAGCTTTCTTT.

This chain uses TRBV6-4 with TRBJ2-6; D gene ambiguous. Trimming pared 4 bases from V and 2 bases from J, leaving 6 bases between. CDR1 is MRHNA, CDR2 SNTAGT, per germline. The CDR3 runs 14 residues. The CDR3 here is CASSAGPGANVLTF. The CDR3 nucleotides are TGTGCCAGCAGTGCAGGTCCTGGGGCCAACGTCCTGACTTTC.

This clone appeared a few times. This chain joins TRBV30 and TRBJ1-5, with D possibly being TRBD1 (5 bases). This CDR3 has 14 residues. Germline V gene lookup returns CDR1 GTSNPN and CDR2 SVGIG (reference sequence). Between the trimmed V and J ends, which lost 2 bases and 0 bases, there was a span of 8 bases. CDR3 DNA: TGTGCCTGGAGTAAAGACAGTAGCAATCAGCCCCAGCATTTT. Its translation is CAWSKDSSNQPQHF.

The chain has TRBV5-5 and TRBJ1-5; no reliable D call. Germline CDR1 SGHKS, CDR2 YYEKEE (reference sequence). Trimming removed 0 bases from V and 3 bases from J, with 10 bases in between. This CDR3 contains 15 residues. CDR3 coding DNA: TGTGCCAGCAGCTTGGCCTTACAGACCAATCAGCCCCAGCATTTT. Its translation: CASSLALQTNQPQHF.

The chain uses TRBV7-2 and TRBJ1-2, with D uncertain. The germline gives CDR1 SGHTA, CDR2 FQGNSA. V dropped 0 bases and J dropped 7 bases, with 15 bases sitting between them. CDR3 length: 15 residues. CDR3 loop: CASSLARRRTFGYTF. The CDR3 DNA reads as TGTGCCAGCAGCTTAGCGCGGCGACGGACGTTTGGCTACACCTTC.

The chain employs TRBV18 and TRBJ1-3; perhaps TRBD1 as D (5 bases). The CDR3 contains 14 residues. Trimming removed 2 bases from V and 3 bases from J, with 8 bases in between. Germline V gives CDR1 KGHSH, CDR2 LQKENI. The CDR3 here is CASSPGGRGNTIYF. The CDR3 coding sequence is TGTGCCAGCTCACCAGGGGGTCGTGGAAACACCATATATTTT.

V is TRBV12-5 and J is TRBJ2-7; 9 bases align to TRBD1. Trimming at V came to 6 bases and at J to 3 bases, leaving 6 bases not matched to a gene. The CDR3 totals 14 residues. Germline assignment: CDR1 LGHNT and CDR2 FRNRAP. The CDR3, as DNA: TGTGCTAGTGGAACCGGGACAGGGATCTACGAGCAGTACTTC. This sequence encodes CASGTGTGIYEQYF.

The rearrangement links TRBV6-5 to TRBJ1-1, with TRBD1 matching over 7 bases. The ends lost 8 bases at V and 0 bases at J; junction bases unmatched: 3. This CDR3 region has 13 residues. Looked up from germline, CDR1 is MNHEY and CDR2 is SVGAGI. CDR3 sequence (DNA): TGTGCCAGCGGGGGACAGATGAACACTGAAGCTTTCTTT. As protein: CASGGQMNTEAFF.

In its sample, this clone was seen once. V usage is TRBV6-5 and J usage is TRBJ1-2; 7 nucleotides line up with TRBD1. V gave up 9 bases and J gave up 2 bases; unmatched junction bases: 3. Germline loops: CDR1 MNHEY, CDR2 SVGAGI. The CDR3 covers 12 residues. The DNA of the CDR3 is TGTGCCAGTCGGGACAGCAACTATGGCTACACCTTC. Protein product: CASRDSNYGYTF.

The chain links TRBV19 to TRBJ2-3; TRBD2 matches 12 bases. There are 16 residues in the CDR3. Germline CDR1 reads LNHDA; CDR2 reads SQIVND (reference sequence). V lost 3 bases, J lost 0 bases, and 1 base stayed unmatched. The DNA of the CDR3 is TGTGCCAGTAGTATCGGACTAGCGGGGAGCACAGATACGCAGTATTTT. Its translation is CASSIGLAGSTDTQYF.